This TCR beta chain was obtained from a study of beta chain features in type 1 diabetes (dated by TCRdb to 2016 to 2018). Regarding the complete study: Mean age, gender distribution, total cell number and subset yield did not differ between patients and healthy donors. Whereas all 30 or so donors provided naive and central memory subsets, regulatory and stem cell-like memory subsets were isolated from just 8 patients and roughly 8 healthy donors. The study compared TCRB repertoires of sorted circulating CD4+ T cell subsets between recently diagnosed type 1 diabetes patients and matched healthy donors. A total of approximately 99,000,000 sorted cells were examined across all samples, and RNA yield correlated strongly with the number of cells per subset.

Here is what the overall study found, with its caveats: Sequencing cDNA rather than genomic DNA could over-represent highly expressing activated cells, although activation and CD3 levels did not differ between groups. Because the HLA sub-analyses included only small numbers of individuals, any influence of HLA type on TCRB rearrangement was left unresolved. At VDJ recombination sites, type 1 diabetes patients had fewer insertions and more deleted nucleotides, which implies abnormalities in thymic rearrangement. Type 1 diabetes patients showed a moderate but significant shortening of TCRB CDR3 length in all four CD4+ subsets. Naive, central memory and regulatory TCRB repertoires appeared more similar among patients than among healthy donors. PCR may preferentially amplify shorter templates, but because patient and control samples were amplified and corrected together, any resulting skew would affect both groups equally.

A single peripheral blood draw of around 120 mL on average was collected from each donor into heparinised tubes. A BD FACSAria II was used to sort naive, central memory, regulatory and stem cell-like memory CD4+ T cells with a panel that included CD45RO, CCR7, CD25, CD127, CD95 and CD27. A purity above 95% was achieved for all sorted populations. PBMCs were isolated right away by Lymphoprep density gradient centrifugation and were stained directly, without culture. To minimize batch effects, samples were stained and sorted in pairs, one healthy donor with one patient per experiment. All of the isolated RNA was reverse transcribed with the High Capacity cDNA Reverse Transcription Kit, so expressed TCRB transcripts were sequenced. Stem cell-like memory T cell samples underwent survey-depth immunoSEQ sequencing, averaging roughly 1 million total reads per sample. Sorted cells were lysed in RLT buffer and RNA was extracted with DNase-treated RNeasy Micro or Mini kits, depending on cell number. To prevent cross-contamination, each cell subset was processed individually, whereas patient and healthy donor samples were processed jointly. The immunoSEQ multiplex PCR was used to amplify TCRB sequences from cDNA, generating 87-bp fragments that spanned the CDR3 region. Sequencing of the amplicons was done on the Illumina HiSeq platform. Turning to the authors' computational methods: Synthetic template baselines were used to correct PCR bias computationally, reads within Hamming distance 2 were collapsed, and singletons that could not be merged were discarded. Reads were aligned to IMGT to assign V, D and J genes, CDR3 length, and insertions or deletions at six rearrangement sites. Within each subset, clonotype counts were normalized to sorted cell number, and only after that were true diversity and Gini coefficients computed with the tcR R package. The overlap coefficient, calculated on TCRB nucleotide sequences, was used to quantify repertoire sharing. The source is immuneACCESS, and TCRdb retained only in-frame sequences with V and J called. Part of the clones is not carried over; for the studies checked, unresolved V genes explain less than half of this, and the remainder is unexplained. The V and J calls and the clone size are those of that table, but D and trimming were determined from the DNA. The sample table records under 45,000 clones; approximately 48% of these occur just once. Of the sample, more than 0.2% falls within the top ten clones.

This clone was recorded a few times. No cognate antigen has been identified for it. No base quality values were provided; no much bigger clone lies one nucleotide off. Sequenced sample: stem cell memory CD4+ T cells from blood. Read against the paper, the sample's cell subset or site label means: stem cell-like memory CD4+ T cells. This clonotype was obtained from a woman aged 25 to 39 in good health.

The nucleotide sequence is TGCAGCGCCCGAGAAAACCAGGGTACCGGGGAGCTGTTTTTT. It encodes CSARENQGTGELFF. The V and J genes are TRBV29-1 and TRBJ2-2; TRBD1 might be the D gene, on 5 matching bases. Measured from the cysteine to the phenylalanine, the CDR3 is 14 residues long. Only the CDR3 region is kept as DNA, spanning 42 bases read in frame from base 1. V and J are truncated by 7 bases and 5 bases respectively, leaving an intervening sequence of 17 bases. CDR1 and CDR2, per the germline V gene, are SQVTM and ANQGSEA.